A selection of T cell receptor beta chains follows, all from one sample in a study of blood T cells in healthy people across ages. TCRdb fed the 5' RACE reads into MiXCR, producing one record per CDR3 protein. The data hold hundreds of thousands of distinct CDR3 sequences, with roughly 43% observed a single time. The sequenced sample consisted of blood. These receptors all stem from a man older than 75 in good health. The CDR3 runs from the conserved cysteine through the conserved F or W. Fields, in order: D gene, J gene, V gene, clone size, CDR3 DNA, CDR3 protein. A D gene is named only where the DNA matches it firmly. Part of the rows lack a size; the others show once, few, many or a class for expanded clones.

NA,TRBJ1-5,TRBV20-1,NA,TGCAGTGCCACGTTCCGGGGGGGCGCGGGCAATCCGCCCCAGCATTTT,CSATFRGGAGNPPQHF
NA,TRBJ1-1,TRBV7-9,NA,TGTGCCAGCAGCTGGGACCTGAGGAACACTGAAGCTTTCTTT,CASSWDLRNTEAFF
NA,TRBJ2-5,TRBV14,NA,TGTGCCAGCAGCCTAGGAAAACGGGGACCTTGGGTTGACGCGGAGACCCAGTACTTC,CASSLGKRGPWVDAETQYF
NA,TRBJ2-5,TRBV28,NA,TGTGCCAGCATGGGGGCTAACGATGAGCAGTACTTC,CASMGANDEQYF
TRBD1,TRBJ2-7,TRBV9,few,TGTGCCAGCAGCGTAGACAGGGGAGTTGAAGAGCAGTACTTC,CASSVDRGVEEQYF
TRBD1,TRBJ1-5,TRBV4-1,NA,TGCGCCAGCAGCGCTGGGACAGGGATCGGCCAGCCCCAGCATTTT,CASSAGTGIGQPQHF
NA,TRBJ1-2,TRBV20-1,NA,TGCAGTGCTAGAGCGGCAATCGGGGCGTTCTATGGCTACACCTTC,CSARAAIGAFYGYTF
NA,TRBJ1-2,TRBV6-5,NA,TGTGCCAGCAGTTACTCCAGCGGGGCAGCACAAGCTAACTATGGCTACACCTTC,CASSYSSGAAQANYGYTF
NA,TRBJ2-7,TRBV10-3,NA,TGTGCCATCAGTGCTGGGCGGGACGGGGGCGAGCAGTACTTC,CAISAGRDGGEQYF
NA,TRBJ1-1,TRBV5-5,NA,TGTGCCAGCAGCTTGGAGGAGGTCAGGGGTTACACTGAAGCTTTCTTT,CASSLEEVRGYTEAFF
TRBD2,TRBJ2-5,TRBV25-1,NA,TGTGCCAGCAGTGAATATCGCCTAGCGGGACGGGCTTCAACGGAGACCCAGTACTTC,CASSEYRLAGRASTETQYF
TRBD1,TRBJ2-7,TRBV6-1,few,TGTGCCAGCAGTCAGGGGGACAGGCAGTACTTC,CASSQGDRQYF
NA,TRBJ1-4,TRBV6-6,many,TGTGCCAGCAGCTCAAAACCGGGGGGAACTAATGAAAAACTGTTTTTT,CASSSKPGGTNEKLFF
TRBD1,TRBJ1-5,TRBV29-1,NA,TGCAGCGTTGCAGGGGGTAGTGGCAATCAGCCCCAGCATTTT,CSVAGGSGNQPQHF
NA,TRBJ2-7,TRBV6-6,many,TGTGCCAGCAGCCCGAGTGAGTCAGGCGTCTACGAGCAGTACTTC,CASSPSESGVYEQYF
NA,TRBJ2-7,TRBV7-2,NA,TGTGCCAGCAGCTTAGCGAGTACGGACCTCTACGAGCAGTACTTC,CASSLASTDLYEQYF
TRBD1,TRBJ2-7,TRBV10-3,NA,TGTGCCATAAAGGACAGGGTTAACGAGCAGTACTTC,CAIKDRVNEQYF
TRBD1,TRBJ1-6,TRBV4-1,NA,TGCGCCAGCAGCCAAGATAACCCGACAGGGCGAAATTCACCCCTCCACTTT,CASSQDNPTGRNSPLHF
NA,TRBJ1-5,TRBV7-9,few,TGTGCCAGCAGCTTAGGGGGCCGTACCTTCAATCAGCCCCAGCATTTT,CASSLGGRTFNQPQHF
NA,TRBJ2-3,TRBV25-1,NA,TGTGCCAGCAGTGGGAGGGGTAGAAATACGCAGTATTTT,CASSGRGRNTQYF
TRBD1,TRBJ2-3,TRBV11-1,NA,TGTGCCAGCAGCCGGGACAGGGGGCTTATGAATACGCAGTATTTT,CASSRDRGLMNTQYF
NA,TRBJ1-2,TRBV27,NA,TGTGCCAGCAGTTTTTCACAGCGAAACTATGGCTACACCTTC,CASSFSQRNYGYTF
TRBD1,TRBJ1-1,TRBV29-1,few,TGCAGCGCCTCTGAAAGACAGGGCTTGGACACTGAAGCTTTCTTT,CSASERQGLDTEAFF
NA,TRBJ2-7,TRBV20-1,NA,TGCAGTGCGGCCCTCCGGGGGTCCTACGAGCAGTACTTC,CSAALRGSYEQYF
NA,TRBJ2-5,TRBV7-2,NA,TGTGCCAGCAGCTTAGGTACAGGCTGGGAGACCCAGTACTTC,CASSLGTGWETQYF
TRBD1,TRBJ1-2,TRBV12-3/TRBV12-4,few,TGTGCCAGCAGTTTAGGGCAGGGGGCAATCGGGGGCTACACCTTC,CASSLGQGAIGGYTF
TRBD1,TRBJ2-3,TRBV20-1,NA,TGCAGTGCTAGTGGTCAGGGGGCGCAGGGTACGCAGTATTTT,CSASGQGAQGTQYF
NA,TRBJ1-1,TRBV6-5,few,TGTGCCAGCAGTTACGGGCCTGCCAGCACTGAAGCTTTCTTT,CASSYGPASTEAFF
NA,TRBJ2-5,TRBV27,NA,TGTGCCAGCAGTCCCGGCGCGGGGAAGGAAGAGACCCAGTACTTC,CASSPGAGKEETQYF
NA,TRBJ2-1,TRBV30,few,TGTGCCTGGAGAGGCCGGGGCTCCTACAATGAGCAGTTCTTC,CAWRGRGSYNEQFF
NA,TRBJ2-5,TRBV6-2/TRBV6-3,NA,TGTGCCAGCAAGTTAACGGAGACCCAGTACTTC,CASKLTETQYF
NA,TRBJ2-5,TRBV18,many,TGTGCCAGCAGTCCGGGGGCAGAGACCCAGTACTTC,CASSPGAETQYF
TRBD2,TRBJ2-7,TRBV11-2,NA,TGTGCCAGCAGCCCACGATGGACTAGCGGGAGTGCATACGAGCAGTACTTC,CASSPRWTSGSAYEQYF
TRBD2,TRBJ2-4,TRBV4-3,NA,TGCGCCAGCAGCCAAGACATGACTAGCGGTCGCAAAAACATTCAGTACTTC,CASSQDMTSGRKNIQYF
NA,TRBJ2-5,TRBV15,NA,TGTGCCACCAGCAGGCGCAGGGAGAAGACCCAGTACTTC,CATSRRREKTQYF
TRBD2,TRBJ2-5,TRBV10-3,few,TGTACCATCAGCCCCTGGCTAGCGGGAGTGAAGACCCAGTACTTC,CTISPWLAGVKTQYF
NA,TRBJ1-5,TRBV15,few,TGTGCCACCAGCAAAGGGGGGACAAATAATGGTCAGCCCCAGCATTTT,CATSKGGTNNGQPQHF
NA,TRBJ2-2,TRBV11-3,NA,TGTGCCAGCAGCGCCCGGGTGAACGGGGAGCTGTTTTTT,CASSARVNGELFF
NA,TRBJ2-3,TRBV18,NA,TGTGCCAGCTCACCCCCGACACGCACAGATACGCAGTATTTT,CASSPPTRTDTQYF
NA,TRBJ1-1,TRBV6-5,many,TGTGCCAGCAGCAACGGACAGCCTGAAGCTTTCTTT,CASSNGQPEAFF
NA,TRBJ2-5,TRBV2,few,TGTGCCAGCAGGATGACTCTGGGGGAGACCCAGTACTTC,CASRMTLGETQYF
TRBD2,TRBJ2-2,TRBV6-2/TRBV6-3,NA,TGTGCCAGCAGTTCCTTCCCTAGCGGGGGGACGAACACCGGGGAGCTGTTTTTT,CASSSFPSGGTNTGELFF
TRBD1,TRBJ2-4,TRBV20-1,NA,TGCGGTGCTAGTACAATGGGAAGACAGGGGCTGGGCAAAAACATTCAGTACTTC,CGASTMGRQGLGKNIQYF
NA,TRBJ1-1,TRBV27,few,TGTGCCAGCAGTTTAGAGGCGGGGGTTCGGTTGGCTTTCTTT,CASSLEAGVRLAFF
TRBD2,TRBJ2-5,TRBV4-1,many,TGCGCCAGCAGCCACCCCGGGACTAGCGGACAAGAGACCCAGTACTTC,CASSHPGTSGQETQYF
NA,TRBJ1-5,TRBV6-6,once,TGTGTCAGCAGCTCGACTCTCGGGCTAGAGCAGCCCCAGCATTTT,CVSSSTLGLEQPQHF
TRBD1,TRBJ1-5,TRBV20-1,NA,TGCAGTGCTACTGATTTCGGACAGGCGGGCAATCAGCCCCAGCATTTT,CSATDFGQAGNQPQHF
TRBD1,TRBJ2-4,TRBV29-1,NA,TGCAGCGTTTCGACAGGGGTGAACATTCAGTACTTC,CSVSTGVNIQYF
NA,TRBJ2-1,TRBV7-9,NA,TGTGCCAGCAGCTTAGTTACGGGGGCCATAACCTACAATGAGCAGTTCTTC,CASSLVTGAITYNEQFF
TRBD2,TRBJ2-1,TRBV6-2/TRBV6-3,NA,TGTGCCAGCACACTAGCGGGAGGGCCGTACAATGAGCAGTTCTTC,CASTLAGGPYNEQFF
NA,TRBJ2-7,TRBV6-5,many,TGTGCCAGCAGTCCCACAGGAATTCCTTACGAGCAGTACTTC,CASSPTGIPYEQYF
NA,TRBJ1-2,TRBV27,NA,TGTGCCAGTCCTACCACCCGGGCCGACTATGGCTACACCTTC,CASPTTRADYGYTF
NA,TRBJ1-1,TRBV7-9,NA,TGTGCCAGCAGCTTATCCGGACTGCCGGGGGGCACTGAAGCTTTCTTT,CASSLSGLPGGTEAFF
TRBD1,TRBJ2-7,TRBV12-3/TRBV12-4,few,TGTGCCAACAGTTTTAGGACAGGGGGCTACGAGCAGTACTTC,CANSFRTGGYEQYF